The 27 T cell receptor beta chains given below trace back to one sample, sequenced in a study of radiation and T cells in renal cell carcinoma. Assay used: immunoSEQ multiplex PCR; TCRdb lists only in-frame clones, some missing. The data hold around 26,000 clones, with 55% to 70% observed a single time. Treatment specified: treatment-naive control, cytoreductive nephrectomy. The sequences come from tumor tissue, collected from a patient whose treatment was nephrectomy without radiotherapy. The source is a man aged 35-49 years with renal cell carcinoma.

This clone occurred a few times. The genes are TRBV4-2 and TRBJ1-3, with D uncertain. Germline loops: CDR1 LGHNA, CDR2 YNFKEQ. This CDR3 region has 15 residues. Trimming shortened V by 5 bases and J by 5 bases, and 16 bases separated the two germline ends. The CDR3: CASSTQDTSRNTIYF. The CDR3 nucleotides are TGTGCCAGCAGCACTCAAGATACTAGTCGAAACACCATATATTTT.

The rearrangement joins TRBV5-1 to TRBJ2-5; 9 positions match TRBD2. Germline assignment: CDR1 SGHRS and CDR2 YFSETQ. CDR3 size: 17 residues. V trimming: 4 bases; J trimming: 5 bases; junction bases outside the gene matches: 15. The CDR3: CASSPGPGTSLGETQYF. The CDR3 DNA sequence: TGCGCCAGCAGCCCGGGACCCGGGACTAGCTTGGGCGAGACCCAGTACTTC.

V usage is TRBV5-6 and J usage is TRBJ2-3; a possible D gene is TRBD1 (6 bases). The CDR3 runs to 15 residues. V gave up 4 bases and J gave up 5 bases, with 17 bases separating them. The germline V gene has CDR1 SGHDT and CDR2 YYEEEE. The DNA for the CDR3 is TGTGCCAGCAGCACCTCACAGGGTTACGGAGATACGCAGTATTTT. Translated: CASSTSQGYGDTQYF.

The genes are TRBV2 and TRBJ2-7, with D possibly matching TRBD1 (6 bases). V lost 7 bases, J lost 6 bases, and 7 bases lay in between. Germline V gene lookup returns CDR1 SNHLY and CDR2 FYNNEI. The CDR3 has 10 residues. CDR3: CASNRAEQYV. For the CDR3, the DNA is TGTGCCAGCAACAGGGCCGAGCAGTACGTC.

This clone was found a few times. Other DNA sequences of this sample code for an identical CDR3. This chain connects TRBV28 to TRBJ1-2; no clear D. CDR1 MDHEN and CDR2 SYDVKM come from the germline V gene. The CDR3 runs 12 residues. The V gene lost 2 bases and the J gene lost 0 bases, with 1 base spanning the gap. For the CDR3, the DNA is TGTGCCAGCAGTTTAGCTAACTATGGCTACACCTTC. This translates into CASSLANYGYTF.

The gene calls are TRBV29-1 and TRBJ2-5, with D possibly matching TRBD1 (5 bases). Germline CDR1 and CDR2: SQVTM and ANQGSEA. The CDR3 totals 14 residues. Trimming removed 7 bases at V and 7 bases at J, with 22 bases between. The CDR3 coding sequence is TGCAGCGGCGGTGGTCAGGGTGGTTTCGGGACCCAGTACTTC. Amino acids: CSGGGQGGFGTQYF.

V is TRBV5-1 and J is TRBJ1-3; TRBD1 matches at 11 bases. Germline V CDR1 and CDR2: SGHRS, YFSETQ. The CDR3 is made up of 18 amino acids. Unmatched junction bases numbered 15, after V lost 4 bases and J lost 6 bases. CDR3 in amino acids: CASSPGQGALAETNTIYF. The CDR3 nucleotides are TGCGCCAGCAGCCCCGGACAGGGGGCCCTAGCGGAGACAAACACCATATATTTT.

DNA of the CDR3: TGTGCCAGCAGTTGGGGACGGAACAGAGATAATTCACCCCTCCACTTT. It yields the protein CASSWGRNRDNSPLHF. This chain links TRBV27 with TRBJ1-6; tentatively, D is TRBD1 (5 bases). In germline, CDR1 is MNHEY, CDR2 SMNVEV (reference sequence). CDR3 length: 16 amino acids. The germline V and J ends were trimmed by 4 bases and 5 bases, with 15 bases remaining between them.

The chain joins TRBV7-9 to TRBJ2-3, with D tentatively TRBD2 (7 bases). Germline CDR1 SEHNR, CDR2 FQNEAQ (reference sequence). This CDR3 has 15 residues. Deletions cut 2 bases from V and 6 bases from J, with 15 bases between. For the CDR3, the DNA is TGTGCCAGCAGCTTACGGGGAGGGGGAGCTGATACGCAGTATTTT. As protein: CASSLRGGGADTQYF. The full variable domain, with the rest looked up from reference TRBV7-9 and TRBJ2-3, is DTGVSQNPRHKITKRGQNVTFRCDPISEHNRLYWYRQTLGQGPEFLTYFQNEAQLEKSRLLSDRFSAERPKGSFSTLEIQRTEQGDSAMYLCASSLRGGGADTQYFGPGTRLTVL.

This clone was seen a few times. The CDR3 DNA is TGCGCCAGCAGTGAATCGGGGGCACGGGAGCAGTTCTTC. It yields the protein CASSESGAREQFF. V is TRBV10-1 and J is TRBJ2-1; tentatively, D is TRBD1 or TRBD2 (6 bases each). The germline gives CDR1 WNHNN, CDR2 SYGVQD (reference sequence). V lost 3 bases and J 10 bases, leaving 13 bases between the germline ends. This CDR3 comprises 13 residues.

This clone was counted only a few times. The CDR3 region has the DNA TGTGCCAGCAGCCTTCAGAGCACTGAAGCTTTCTTT. This sequence encodes CASSLQSTEAFF. The chain carries TRBV11-2 and TRBJ1-1; D unclear. Trimming removed 5 bases from V and 4 bases from J, with 8 bases in between. From germline, CDR1 is SGHAT and CDR2 FQNNGV. The CDR3 loop spans 12 amino acids.

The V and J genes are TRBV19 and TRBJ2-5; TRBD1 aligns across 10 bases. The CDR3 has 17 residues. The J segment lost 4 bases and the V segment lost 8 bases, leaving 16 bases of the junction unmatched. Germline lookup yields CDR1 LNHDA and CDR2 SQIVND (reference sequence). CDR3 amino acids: CASSSLPGTGVGETQYF. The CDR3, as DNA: TGTGCCAGTTCCTCCCTCCCCGGGACAGGGGTTGGAGAGACCCAGTACTTC.

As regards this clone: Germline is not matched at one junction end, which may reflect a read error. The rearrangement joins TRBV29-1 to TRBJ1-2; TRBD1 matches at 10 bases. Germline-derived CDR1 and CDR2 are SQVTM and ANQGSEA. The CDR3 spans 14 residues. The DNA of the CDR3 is TGCAGCGTGGAAGAGGGACAGGGGAACTATGGCTACACCTTC. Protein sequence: CSVEEGQGNYGYTF.

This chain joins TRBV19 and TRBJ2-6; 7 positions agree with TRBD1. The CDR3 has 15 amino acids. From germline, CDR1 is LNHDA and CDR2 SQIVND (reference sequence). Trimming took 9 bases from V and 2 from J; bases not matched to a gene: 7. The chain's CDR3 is CASRGQAAGANVLTF. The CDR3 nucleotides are TGTGCCAGCAGAGGACAGGCTGCTGGGGCCAACGTCCTGACTTTC.

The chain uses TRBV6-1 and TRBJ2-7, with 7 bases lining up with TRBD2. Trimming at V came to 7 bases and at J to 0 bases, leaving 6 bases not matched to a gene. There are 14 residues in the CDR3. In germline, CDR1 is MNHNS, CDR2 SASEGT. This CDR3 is CASTEGGSSYEQYF. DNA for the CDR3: TGTGCCAGCACCGAGGGAGGGAGCTCCTACGAGCAGTACTTC.

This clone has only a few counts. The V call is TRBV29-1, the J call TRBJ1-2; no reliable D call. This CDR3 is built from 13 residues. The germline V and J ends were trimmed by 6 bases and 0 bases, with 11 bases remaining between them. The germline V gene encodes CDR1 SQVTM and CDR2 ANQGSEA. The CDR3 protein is CSVPTRANYGYTF. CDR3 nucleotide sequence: TGCAGCGTCCCTACGCGAGCTAACTATGGCTACACCTTC.

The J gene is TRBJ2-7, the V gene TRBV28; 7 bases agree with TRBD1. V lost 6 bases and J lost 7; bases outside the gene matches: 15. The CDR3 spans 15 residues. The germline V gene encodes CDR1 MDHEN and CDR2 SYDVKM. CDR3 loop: CASSDSTGNLLEQYF. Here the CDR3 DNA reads TGTGCCAGCAGCGACTCGACAGGGAACCTGTTGGAGCAGTACTTC.

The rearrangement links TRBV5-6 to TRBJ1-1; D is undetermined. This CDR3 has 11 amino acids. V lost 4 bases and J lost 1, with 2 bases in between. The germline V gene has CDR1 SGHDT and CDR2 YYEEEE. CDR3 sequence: CASSQNTEAFF. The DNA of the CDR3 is TGTGCCAGCAGCCAGAACACTGAAGCTTTCTTT.

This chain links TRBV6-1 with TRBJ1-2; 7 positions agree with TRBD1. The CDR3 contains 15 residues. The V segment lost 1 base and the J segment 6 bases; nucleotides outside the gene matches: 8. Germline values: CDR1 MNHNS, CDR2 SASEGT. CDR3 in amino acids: CASSEVAGGTNGYTF. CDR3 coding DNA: TGTGCCAGCAGTGAAGTGGCAGGGGGAACTAATGGCTACACCTTC.

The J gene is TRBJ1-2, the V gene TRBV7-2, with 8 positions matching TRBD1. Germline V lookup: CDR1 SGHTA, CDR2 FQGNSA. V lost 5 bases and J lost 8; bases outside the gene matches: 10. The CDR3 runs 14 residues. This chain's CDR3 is CASSRPDRVGGYTF. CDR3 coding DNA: TGTGCCAGCAGCCGTCCGGACAGGGTGGGAGGCTACACCTTC.

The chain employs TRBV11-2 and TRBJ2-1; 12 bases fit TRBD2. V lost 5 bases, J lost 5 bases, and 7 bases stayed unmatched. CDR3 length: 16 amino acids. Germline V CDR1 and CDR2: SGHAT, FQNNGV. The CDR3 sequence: CASSPRLAGVHNEQFF. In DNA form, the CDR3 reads TGTGCCAGCAGCCCCCGACTAGCGGGAGTCCACAATGAGCAGTTCTTC.

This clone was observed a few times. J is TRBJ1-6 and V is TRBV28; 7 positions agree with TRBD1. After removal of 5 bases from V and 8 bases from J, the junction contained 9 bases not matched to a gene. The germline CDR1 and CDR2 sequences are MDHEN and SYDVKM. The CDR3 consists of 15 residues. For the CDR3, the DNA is TGTGCCAGCAGTCCCCCCGCGGGACAGCATTCACCCCTCCACTTT. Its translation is CASSPPAGQHSPLHF.

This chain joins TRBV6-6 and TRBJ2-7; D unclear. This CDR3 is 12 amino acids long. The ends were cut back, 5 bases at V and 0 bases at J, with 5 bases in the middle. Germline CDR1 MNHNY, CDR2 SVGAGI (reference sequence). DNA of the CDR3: TGTGCCAGCAGTCCGAGCTCCTACGAGCAGTACTTC. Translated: CASSPSSYEQYF.

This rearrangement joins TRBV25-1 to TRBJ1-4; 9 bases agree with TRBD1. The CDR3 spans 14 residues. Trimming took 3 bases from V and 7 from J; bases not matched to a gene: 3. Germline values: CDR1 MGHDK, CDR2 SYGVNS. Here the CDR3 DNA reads TGTGCCAGCAGTGATGGGACAGGGTTTGAAAAACTGTTTTTT. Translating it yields CASSDGTGFEKLFF.

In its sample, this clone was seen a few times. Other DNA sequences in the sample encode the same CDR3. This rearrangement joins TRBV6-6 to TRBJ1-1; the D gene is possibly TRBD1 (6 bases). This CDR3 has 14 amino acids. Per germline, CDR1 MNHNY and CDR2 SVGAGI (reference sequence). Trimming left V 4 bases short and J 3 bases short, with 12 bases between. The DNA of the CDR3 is TGTGCCAGCAGTTTCAGGGGTGGGGACACTGAAGCTTTCTTT. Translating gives CASSFRGGDTEAFF.

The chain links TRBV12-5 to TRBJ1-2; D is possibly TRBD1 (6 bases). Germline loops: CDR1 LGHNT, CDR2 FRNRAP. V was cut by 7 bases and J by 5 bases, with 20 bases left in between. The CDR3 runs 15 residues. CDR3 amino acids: CASARWERGVYGYTF. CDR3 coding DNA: TGTGCTAGTGCCCGTTGGGAGAGGGGGGTGTATGGCTACACCTTC.

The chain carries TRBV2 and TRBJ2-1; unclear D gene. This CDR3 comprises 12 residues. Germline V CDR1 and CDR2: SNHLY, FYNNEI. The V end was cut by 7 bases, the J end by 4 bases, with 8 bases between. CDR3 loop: CASTVEYNEQFF. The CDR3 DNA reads TGTGCCAGCACCGTTGAATACAATGAGCAGTTCTTC.